The present T cell receptor beta chain was sequenced within a study of OX40 agonist ivuxolimab in advanced cancers. The table came from immunoSEQ multiplex PCR; TCRdb's copy has only in-frame clones and leaves some out. In the table there are about 70,000 clones, roughly 81% of which are singletons. Trimming stripped 5 bases from V and 2 bases from J, with 11 bases between. The CDR3 contains 14 residues. The germline V gene encodes CDR1 SGHAT and CDR2 FQNNGV. This clonotype was sampled from an adult with an advanced solid tumor such as melanoma, head and neck, liver or kidney cancer. The sample in question was CD4+ or CD8+ T cells sorted from blood, obtained in a trial of the OX40 agonist ivuxolimab. The chain uses TRBV11-2 and TRBJ2-3; the D is unclear. DNA for the CDR3: TGTGCCAGCAGCCCAAATAAGCTCACAGATACGCAGTATTTT. Translation gives CASSPNKLTDTQYF.